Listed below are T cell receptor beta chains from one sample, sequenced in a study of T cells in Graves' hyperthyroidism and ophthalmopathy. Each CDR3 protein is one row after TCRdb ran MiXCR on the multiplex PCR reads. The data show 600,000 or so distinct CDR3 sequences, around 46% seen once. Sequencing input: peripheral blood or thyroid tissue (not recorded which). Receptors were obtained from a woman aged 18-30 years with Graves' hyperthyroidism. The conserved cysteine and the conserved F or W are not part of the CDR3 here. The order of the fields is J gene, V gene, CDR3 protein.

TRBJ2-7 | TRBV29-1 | SVQASPYEQY
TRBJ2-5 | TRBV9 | ASSSSGSTETQY
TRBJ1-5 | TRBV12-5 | ASGRPRKGVEQPQH
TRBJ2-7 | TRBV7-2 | ASRSPSAYEQY
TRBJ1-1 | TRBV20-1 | SARDQGTGATEAF
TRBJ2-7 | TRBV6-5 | ASSYIRERLGEQY
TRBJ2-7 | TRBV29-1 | SVSGLAGVNEQY
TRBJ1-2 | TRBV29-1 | SVAGGVSGDNYGYT
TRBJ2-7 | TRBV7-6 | ASSVPGQGYEQY
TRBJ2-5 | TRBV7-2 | ASSSDEGLTQY
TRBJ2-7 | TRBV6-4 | ASTPGPYEQY
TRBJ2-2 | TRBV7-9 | ASSLVGRNTGELF
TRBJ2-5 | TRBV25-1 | SARGRGGETQY
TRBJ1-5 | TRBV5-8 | ASSLDPNQPQH
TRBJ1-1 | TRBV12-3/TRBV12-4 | ASSSGGQAF
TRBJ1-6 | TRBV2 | ASSRAGTGYNSPLH
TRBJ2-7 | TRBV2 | ASSDRQGAQY
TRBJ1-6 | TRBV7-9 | ASSSGGGANPLH
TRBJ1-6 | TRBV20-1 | SARDYGTVNSPLH
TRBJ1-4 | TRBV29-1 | SVPGTPGLAGGEKLF
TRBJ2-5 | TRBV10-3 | AISEEGYTETQY
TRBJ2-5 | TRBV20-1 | SARDPASPHQETQY
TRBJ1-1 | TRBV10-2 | ASVGNTEAF
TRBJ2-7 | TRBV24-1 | ATGDGSSYEQY
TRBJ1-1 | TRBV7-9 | ASSLSTQAF
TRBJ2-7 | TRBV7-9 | ASSLATPTEQY
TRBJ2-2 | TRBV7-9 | ASSSGELF
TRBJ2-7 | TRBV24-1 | ATSDEGNRAY
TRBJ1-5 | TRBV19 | ASSPRGDYSNQPQH
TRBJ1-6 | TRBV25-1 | ASKPDMGNSPLH
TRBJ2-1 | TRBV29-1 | SGHLARSYNEQF
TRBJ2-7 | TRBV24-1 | ATSEGRTGSEQY
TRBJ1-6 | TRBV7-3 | ASSLSGATDSPLH
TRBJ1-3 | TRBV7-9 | ASSNGGVNFGNTIY
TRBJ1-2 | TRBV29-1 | ATRLPYYVMVYGYT
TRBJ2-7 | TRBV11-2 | ASSRSPSGMTYEQY
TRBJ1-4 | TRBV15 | ATSSHGTLF
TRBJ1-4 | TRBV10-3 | AISESRTNEKLF
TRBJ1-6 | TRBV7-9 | ASSLSAGIAPSPLH
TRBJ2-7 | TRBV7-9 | ASSSRLTGGNEQY
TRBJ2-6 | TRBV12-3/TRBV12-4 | ASSPGTSGSAGANVLT
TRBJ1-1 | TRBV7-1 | ASSSLQNTEAF
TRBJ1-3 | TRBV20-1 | SAVQGSSGNTIY
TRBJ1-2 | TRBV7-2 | ASSPQTGFPDGYT
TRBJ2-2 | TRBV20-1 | SARTSGRPNTGELF
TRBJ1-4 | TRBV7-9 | ASSQRGLDEKLF
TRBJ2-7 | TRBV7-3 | GGASGSSPYEQY
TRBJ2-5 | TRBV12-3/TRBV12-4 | ASSLGQAETQY
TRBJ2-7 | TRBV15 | ATRNPEQAEQY
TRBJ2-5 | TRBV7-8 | ASYPGLAIRQETQY
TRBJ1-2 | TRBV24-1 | ATSDTTRDGYT
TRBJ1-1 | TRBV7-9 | ASSSQWGAMNTEAF
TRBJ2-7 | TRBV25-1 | ASSSGPSGSYEQY
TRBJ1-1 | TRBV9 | ASSGTGRNTEAF
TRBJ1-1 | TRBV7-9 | ASSPGAGIGITEAF
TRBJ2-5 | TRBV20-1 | SARDVSLMETQY
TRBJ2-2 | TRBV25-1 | ASSEYRTASPGELF